These 32 T cell receptor beta chains share one sample of origin, sequenced in a study of shared clonotypes between healthy human individuals. Assay used: immunoSEQ multiplex PCR; TCRdb lists only in-frame clones, some missing. The sample has 1 million to 1.3 million clones; around 78% are singletons. Sequencing used memory CD4+ T cells from PBMCs. Subset meaning: CD45RA-negative fraction. These receptors were collected from a man aged 18 to 35 in good health. Some clones in this sample may be carry-over from other donors' samples.

The gene calls are TRBV6-1 and TRBJ2-6; 8 bases map to TRBD1. CDR1 MNHNS and CDR2 SASEGT come from the germline V gene. CDR3 length: 14 residues. V lost 8 bases to trimming and J lost 4 bases; unmatched junction nucleotides: 4. The CDR3 nucleotides read TGTGCCAGCGGGGACAGGTCCGGGGCCAACGTCCTGACTTTC. Translation: CASGDRSGANVLTF.

This chain joins TRBV5-1 and TRBJ1-1; D not resolved. Between the trimmed V and J ends, which lost 5 bases and 1 base, there was a span of 12 bases. Germline V lookup: CDR1 SGHRS, CDR2 YFSETQ. The CDR3 consists of 14 residues. CDR3 DNA sequence: TGCGCCAGCAGAAGGCAGGAGGGGAACACTGAAGCTTTCTTT. This codes for CASRRQEGNTEAFF.

The rearrangement links TRBV18 to TRBJ1-1; D possibly corresponds to TRBD1 (5 bases). The CDR3 runs to 14 residues. The V end was cut by 3 bases, the J end by 3 bases, with 11 bases between. Per the germline V gene, CDR1 is KGHSH and CDR2 is LQKENI. Written as DNA, the CDR3 is TGTGCCAGCTCACCTAGGGGTGTAGACACTGAAGCTTTCTTT. It specifies CASSPRGVDTEAFF.

This CDR3 reads CASSLLTGQGAHEQFF. The DNA for the CDR3 is TGTGCCAGCAGTTTGCTGACCGGACAGGGGGCTCATGAGCAGTTCTTC. The chain combines TRBV28 with TRBJ2-1, with 11 positions matching TRBD1. V was pared by 3 bases and J by 8 bases, with 9 bases of the junction left unmatched. This CDR3 spans 16 amino acids. Germline V gives CDR1 MDHEN, CDR2 SYDVKM. Full variable domain (missing parts from reference TRBV28 and TRBJ2-1): DVKVTQSSRYLVKRTGEKVFLECVQDMDHENMFWYRQDPGLGLRLIYFSYDVKMKEKGDIPEGYSVSREKKERFSLILESASTNQTSMYLCASSLLTGQGAHEQFFGPGTRLTVL.

The rearrangement joins TRBV18 to TRBJ2-7, with D perhaps matching TRBD1 (6 bases). This CDR3 contains 16 residues. The germline V gene encodes CDR1 KGHSH and CDR2 LQKENI. V lost 6 bases and J 6 bases, leaving 24 bases between the germline ends. The CDR3 loop reads CASSLNGPQGRGEQYF. DNA for the CDR3: TGTGCCAGCTCTTTAAACGGGCCCCAGGGCAGGGGCGAGCAGTACTTC.

For this clone: This CDR3 fails to terminate in the conserved phenylalanine or tryptophan, so it likely reflects a read error. The chain is built from TRBV28 and TRBJ1-2; D is ambiguous. Trimming removed 4 bases at V and 0 bases at J, with 9 bases between. CDR1 is MDHEN, CDR2 SYDVKM, per germline. The CDR3 extends over 14 amino acids. CDR3 in DNA: TGTGCCAGCAGTTACTACGATCCTAACTATGGCTACACCCTC. Its protein product is CASSYYDPNYGYTL.

On this clone itself: Germline and junction disagree at one end, which may indicate a read error. The chain joins TRBV7-9 to TRBJ1-2; D gene ambiguous. The CDR3 loop spans 12 amino acids. Germline CDR1 and CDR2: SEHNR and FQNEAQ (reference sequence). The CDR3 bases are TGTGCCAGCAGCTTAAGGCAGGCCGATTTTGCCTTC. This sequence encodes CASSLRQADFAF.

J is TRBJ2-7 and V is TRBV4-2; TRBD2 is a possible D gene (7 bases). Germline V gives CDR1 LGHNA, CDR2 YNFKEQ. The V end lost 6 bases, the J end lost 3 bases, and 18 bases lay between the germline ends. There are 15 residues in the CDR3. CDR3 in DNA: TGTGCCAGCAGTCGTGGTTCAGGGGAGGGCTACGAGCAGTACTTC. This encodes CASSRGSGEGYEQYF.

J is TRBJ1-4 and V is TRBV28; D gene uncertain. This CDR3 has 12 residues. V was pared by 4 bases and J by 5 bases, with 5 bases between. Per the germline V gene, CDR1 is MDHEN and CDR2 is SYDVKM. In DNA form, the CDR3 reads TGTGCCAGCAGTTCACCAAATGAAAAACTGTTTTTT. It translates to CASSSPNEKLFF.

The chain combines TRBV2 with TRBJ1-3; the D is unclear. The CDR3 has 13 amino acids. Germline V lookup: CDR1 SNHLY, CDR2 FYNNEI. With 5 bases removed from V and 7 bases from J, the gap between germline ends came to 12 bases. The CDR3 bases are TGTGCCAGCAGTCAAAGGGTTGGGAACACCATATATTTT. It specifies CASSQRVGNTIYF.

This rearrangement joins TRBV9 to TRBJ2-3; 9 positions match TRBD1. Trimming removed 4 bases from V and 4 bases from J; junction bases left unmatched: 7. CDR1 is SGDLS, CDR2 YYNGEE, per germline. This CDR3 has 15 residues. CDR3 nucleotide sequence: TGTGCCAGCAGCCCCCGGGACAGGGAGGCAGATACGCAGTATTTT. Translated: CASSPRDREADTQYF.

To note about this clone: Being one base from a much bigger clone, this may be a read error. The identical CDR3 is also encoded by other nucleotide sequences in the sample. V and J are TRBV4-3 and TRBJ1-1; the D gene is possibly TRBD1 (5 bases). Germline CDR1 and CDR2: LGHNA and YSLEER. The CDR3 loop spans 17 amino acids. This CDR3 reads CASSQDLAGRANTEAFF. Written as DNA, the CDR3 is TGCGCCAGCAGCCAAGATCTGGCAGGGAGGGCTAACACTGAAGCCTTCTTT.

Note on this clone: This CDR3 is also generated by other DNA sequences in the sample. The chain employs TRBV19 and TRBJ2-7, with TRBD1 identical over 12 bases. The CDR3 spans 15 residues. V lost 6 bases to trimming and J lost 3 bases; unmatched junction nucleotides: 6. From germline, CDR1 is LNHDA and CDR2 SQIVND (reference sequence). The chain's CDR3 is CASSRGTGGFYEQYF. The CDR3 bases are TGTGCCAGTAGCCGAGGGACAGGGGGCTTCTACGAGCAGTACTTC.

This clone was counted between two and nine times. The J gene is TRBJ2-3, the V gene TRBV9, with unresolved D. CDR1 is SGDLS, CDR2 YYNGEE, per germline. The V end lost 3 bases, the J end lost 2 bases, and 7 bases lay between the germline ends. The CDR3 sequence is 13 residues long. The CDR3 loop is CASSAHHTDTQYF. For the CDR3, the DNA is TGTGCCAGCAGCGCCCACCACACAGATACGCAGTATTTT.

The gene calls are TRBV27 and TRBJ2-1, with D uncertain. V lost 1 base and J lost 6, with 13 bases in between. The CDR3 runs to 15 residues. Germline CDR1 MNHEY, CDR2 SMNVEV (reference sequence). CDR3 loop: CASSLWGSFGNEQFF. DNA of the CDR3: TGTGCCAGCAGTTTATGGGGAAGTTTCGGCAATGAGCAGTTCTTC.

Comment on this clone: The sample contains more than one DNA sequence encoding this CDR3. The genes are TRBV7-8 and TRBJ2-5; D gene uncertain. There are 12 residues in the CDR3. Germline V CDR1 and CDR2: SGHVS, FQNEAQ. V was trimmed by 0 bases and J by 5 bases, leaving 4 bases between them. The DNA of the CDR3 is TGTGCCAGCAGCTTAGCAGGGGAGACCCAGTACTTC. Translating gives CASSLAGETQYF.

The chain combines TRBV2 with TRBJ2-7; maybe TRBD1 (5 bases). Germline V gene data show CDR1 as SNHLY and CDR2 as FYNNEI. The CDR3 loop spans 14 amino acids. V was shortened by 4 bases and J by 1 base, with 11 bases between the two germline ends. The CDR3 DNA follows: TGTGCCAGCAGTGTAGATGGGGCGTCCTACGAGCAGTACTTC. This sequence encodes CASSVDGASYEQYF.

Points on this clone: A read error may explain this, as a much larger clone is one base away. This sequence joins TRBV11-2 and TRBJ1-1; a weak D match, TRBD1 (5 bases). This CDR3 has 13 residues. CDR1 is SGHAT and CDR2 is FQNNGV in the germline V gene. CDR3 nucleotide sequence: TGTACCAGCAGCACCAGGACCACGGGGGTGGCTTTCTTT. Protein sequence: CTSSTRTTGVAFF.

This chain links TRBV7-9 with TRBJ2-1; TRBD2 matches at 10 bases. V shed 7 bases, J shed 7 bases, and the junction held 13 bases outside the gene matches. CDR3 size: 16 residues. The germline V gene has CDR1 SEHNR and CDR2 FQNEAQ (reference sequence). This chain's CDR3 is CASNEGRASGSNEQFF. The CDR3 nucleotides read TGTGCCAGCAACGAAGGACGGGCTAGCGGGAGTAATGAGCAGTTCTTC. Looking up the rest from reference TRBV7-9 and TRBJ2-1 gives the full variable domain: DTGVSQNPRHKITKRGQNVTFRCDPISEHNRLYWYRQTLGQGPEFLTYFQNEAQLEKSRLLSDRFSAERPKGSFSTLEIQRTEQGDSAMYLCASNEGRASGSNEQFFGPGTRLTVL.

The chain recombines TRBV19 with TRBJ2-7; a weak D match, TRBD2 (5 bases). This CDR3 has 13 amino acids. Trimming took off 7 bases at V and 2 bases at J, with 12 bases between the two ends. Per the germline V gene, CDR1 is LNHDA and CDR2 is SQIVND (reference sequence). Here the CDR3 DNA reads TGTGCCAGTAAGGTCTCCGGGACCTACGAGCAGTACTTC. It codes for CASKVSGTYEQYF.

This rearrangement joins TRBV30 to TRBJ2-1, with D perhaps matching TRBD1 (6 bases). V lost 3 bases and J lost 12, with 18 bases in between. This CDR3 contains 13 residues. The germline V gene encodes CDR1 GTSNPN and CDR2 SVGIG (reference sequence). The CDR3 nucleotides are TGTGCCTGGAGGGGGACACCCTATGTACGGCAGTTCTTC. It translates to CAWRGTPYVRQFF.

The chain joins TRBV28 to TRBJ1-2; D might be TRBD1 (6 bases). V was cut by 8 bases and J by 6 bases, with 16 bases left in between. This CDR3 is built from 13 residues. Germline V lookup: CDR1 MDHEN, CDR2 SYDVKM. CDR3 residues: CASLNQGRHGYTF. In nucleotides, the CDR3 is TGTGCCAGCCTCAACCAGGGGAGGCATGGCTACACCTTC.

Regarding this clone: The same CDR3 is also encoded by other DNA sequences in this sample. This chain joins TRBV2 and TRBJ1-1, with unresolved D. This CDR3 is built from 13 residues. Germline V CDR1 and CDR2: SNHLY, FYNNEI. Trimming removed 1 base at V and 1 base at J, with 4 bases between. The CDR3 region has the DNA TGTGCCAGCAGTGAAGAGACGAACACTGAAGCTTTCTTT. It yields the protein CASSEETNTEAFF.

The chain has TRBV5-8 and TRBJ2-3; D ambiguous. The V end was cut by 1 base, the J end by 0 bases, with 12 bases between. This CDR3 contains 16 residues. Germline CDR1 SGHTS, CDR2 YDEGEE. In nucleotides, the CDR3 is TGTGCCAGCAGCTTGTACGGCTACGCTAGCACAGATACGCAGTATTTT. This encodes CASSLYGYASTDTQYF.

The sample holds one count of this clone. The CDR3 DNA follows: TGTGCCAGCAGTTCCGCGTTAGGGTGGACACAAGGTGACACTGAAGCTTTCTTT. It encodes CASSSALGWTQGDTEAFF. The rearrangement links TRBV28 to TRBJ1-1; D is perhaps TRBD1 (5 bases). Germline assignment: CDR1 MDHEN and CDR2 SYDVKM. The CDR3 is 18 residues long. The V gene lost 4 bases and the J gene lost 3 bases, with 24 bases spanning the gap.

CDR3 region: CASSLWDRSSYEQYF. For the CDR3, the DNA is TGTGCCAGCAGCTTGTGGGACAGGAGCTCCTACGAGCAGTACTTC. The chain is built from TRBV7-8 and TRBJ2-7; TRBD1 aligns across 8 bases. After removal of 3 bases from V and 0 bases from J, the junction contained 4 bases not matched to a gene. Germline assignment: CDR1 SGHVS and CDR2 FQNEAQ. The CDR3 loop spans 15 amino acids. The full variable domain, rest sourced from reference TRBV7-8 and TRBJ2-7, is GAGVSQSPRYKVAKRGQDVALRCDPISGHVSLFWYQQALGQGPEFLTYFQNEAQLDKSGLPSDRFFAERPEGSVSTLKIQRTQQEDSAVYLCASSLWDRSSYEQYFGPGTRLTVT.

The rearrangement uses TRBV10-1 and TRBJ2-3; tentatively, D is TRBD2 (6 bases). Trimming left V 5 bases short and J 6 bases short, with 9 bases between. Germline CDR1 reads WNHNN; CDR2 reads SYGVQD (reference sequence). The CDR3 consists of 12 residues. The CDR3 sequence is CASSSAGDTQYF. The CDR3 nucleotides read TGCGCCAGCAGTTCCGCGGGGGATACGCAGTATTTT.

This sequence joins TRBV5-1 and TRBJ2-1; maybe TRBD2 (5 bases). V was cut by 2 bases and J by 0 bases, with 12 bases left in between. The germline gives CDR1 SGHRS, CDR2 YFSETQ. The CDR3 is 16 amino acids. In DNA form, the CDR3 reads TGCGCCAGCAGCTTAATGGGGAGCGACTCCTACAATGAGCAGTTCTTC. It translates to CASSLMGSDSYNEQFF.

The CDR3 protein is CASRPTGAGYTF. In DNA, the CDR3 is TGTGCCAGCAGGCCGACAGGGGCGGGCTACACCTTC. The chain is built from TRBV28 and TRBJ1-2; 8 bases are shared with TRBD1. The germline V gene encodes CDR1 MDHEN and CDR2 SYDVKM. V dropped 6 bases and J dropped 8; count of bases not matched to a gene: 5. The CDR3 runs 12 residues.

The chain couples TRBV5-8 to TRBJ2-7; D call uncertain. CDR1 is SGHTS and CDR2 is YDEGEE in the germline V gene. Trimming removed 0 bases at V and 6 bases at J, with 13 bases between. The CDR3 covers 14 residues. This CDR3 is CASSLETGTTEQYF. The CDR3 nucleotides are TGTGCCAGCAGCTTGGAAACGGGCACAACCGAGCAGTACTTC.

V usage is TRBV2 and J usage is TRBJ1-5; no definite D call. V was trimmed by 6 bases and J by 4 bases, leaving 10 bases between them. Germline loops: CDR1 SNHLY, CDR2 FYNNEI. The CDR3 spans 13 residues. The CDR3 coding sequence is TGTGCCAGCAGGTACTCACTTAATCAGCCCCAGCATTTT. As protein: CASRYSLNQPQHF.

V and J are TRBV9 and TRBJ2-3; D is unresolved. This CDR3 spans 13 amino acids. Per the germline V gene, CDR1 is SGDLS and CDR2 is YYNGEE. Trimming took 4 bases from V and 2 from J, leaving 8 bases between them. The CDR3 loop is CASSFGLTDTQYF. DNA of the CDR3: TGTGCCAGCAGCTTTGGCCTCACAGATACGCAGTATTTT.